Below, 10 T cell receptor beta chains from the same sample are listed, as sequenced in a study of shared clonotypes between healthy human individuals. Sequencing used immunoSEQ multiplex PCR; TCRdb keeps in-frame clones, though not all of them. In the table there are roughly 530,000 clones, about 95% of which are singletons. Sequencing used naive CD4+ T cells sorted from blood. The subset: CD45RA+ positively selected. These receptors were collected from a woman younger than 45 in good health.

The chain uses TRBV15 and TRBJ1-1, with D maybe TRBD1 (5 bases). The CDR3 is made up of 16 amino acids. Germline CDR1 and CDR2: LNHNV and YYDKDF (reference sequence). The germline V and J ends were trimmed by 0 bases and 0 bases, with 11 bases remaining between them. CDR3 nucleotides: TGTGCCACCAGCAGAGATCCCGGGACGGTGAACACTGAAGCTTTCTTT. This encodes CATSRDPGTVNTEAFF. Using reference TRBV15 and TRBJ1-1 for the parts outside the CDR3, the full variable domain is DAMVIQNPRYQVTQFGKPVTLSCSQTLNHNVMYWYQQKSSQAPKLLFHYYDKDFNNEADTPDNFQSRRPNTSFCFLDIRSPGLGDTAMYLCATSRDPGTVNTEAFFGQGTRLTVV.

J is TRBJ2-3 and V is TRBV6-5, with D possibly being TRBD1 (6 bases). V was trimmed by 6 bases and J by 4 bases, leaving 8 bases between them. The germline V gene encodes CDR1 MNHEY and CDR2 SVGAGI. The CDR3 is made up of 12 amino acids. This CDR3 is CASRNRADTQYF. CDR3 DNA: TGTGCCAGCAGGAACAGGGCAGATACGCAGTATTTT.

The CDR3 sequence is CASSLAGGPLLDEQFF. The CDR3 bases are TGTGCCAGCAGCTTAGCGGGAGGGCCTCTTTTGGATGAGCAGTTCTTC. J is TRBJ2-1 and V is TRBV5-6; 10 nucleotides agree with TRBD2. The CDR3 sequence is 16 residues long. Germline lookup yields CDR1 SGHDT and CDR2 YYEEEE. V lost 2 bases, J lost 8 bases, and 10 bases stayed unmatched. The whole variable domain, filled in from reference TRBV5-6 and TRBJ2-1, reads DAGVTQSPTHLIKTRGQQVTLRCSPKSGHDTVSWYQQALGQGPQFIFQYYEEEERQRGNFPDRFSGHQFPNYSSELNVNALLLGDSALYLCASSLAGGPLLDEQFFGPGTRLTVL.

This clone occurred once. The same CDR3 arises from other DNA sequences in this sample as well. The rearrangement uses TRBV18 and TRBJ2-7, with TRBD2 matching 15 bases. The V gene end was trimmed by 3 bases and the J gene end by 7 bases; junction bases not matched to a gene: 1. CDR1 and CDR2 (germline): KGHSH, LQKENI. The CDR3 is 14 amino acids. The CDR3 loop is CASSPGLAGGEQYF. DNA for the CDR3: TGTGCCAGCTCACCCGGACTAGCGGGAGGGGAGCAGTACTTC.

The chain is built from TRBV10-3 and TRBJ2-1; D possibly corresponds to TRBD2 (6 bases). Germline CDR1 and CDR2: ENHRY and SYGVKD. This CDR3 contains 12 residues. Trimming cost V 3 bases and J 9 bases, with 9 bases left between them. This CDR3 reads CAISDWRGEQFF. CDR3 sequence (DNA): TGTGCCATCAGTGACTGGCGGGGTGAGCAGTTCTTC.

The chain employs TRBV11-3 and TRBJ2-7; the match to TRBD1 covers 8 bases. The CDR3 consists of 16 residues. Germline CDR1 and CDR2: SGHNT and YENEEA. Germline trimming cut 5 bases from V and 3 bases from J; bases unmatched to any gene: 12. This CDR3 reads CASSAQRTGRRYEQYF. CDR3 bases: TGTGCCAGCAGCGCCCAACGGACAGGGCGACGCTACGAGCAGTACTTC.

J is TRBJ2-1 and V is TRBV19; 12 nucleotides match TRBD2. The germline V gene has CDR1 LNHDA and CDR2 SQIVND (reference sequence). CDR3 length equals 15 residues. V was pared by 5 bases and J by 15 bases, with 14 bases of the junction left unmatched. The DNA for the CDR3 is TGTGCCAGTAGTCCCCGGACTAGCGGGGCCGGGCGGCCGTTCTTC. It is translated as CASSPRTSGAGRPFF. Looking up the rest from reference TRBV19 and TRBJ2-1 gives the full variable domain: DGGITQSPKYLFRKEGQNVTLSCEQNLNHDAMYWYRQDPGQGLRLIYYSQIVNDFQKGDIAEGYSVSREKKESFPLTVTSAQKNPTAFYLCASSPRTSGAGRPFFGPGTRLTVL.

The DNA for the CDR3 is TGTGCCAGCCGGTCAGCGGGAGCTCGGGAGCAGTACTTC. As protein: CASRSAGAREQYF. The rearrangement uses TRBV7-2 and TRBJ2-7; TRBD2 agrees at 8 bases. After removal of 8 bases from V and 7 bases from J, the junction contained 10 bases not matched to a gene. The germline gives CDR1 SGHTA, CDR2 FQGNSA. This CDR3 region has 13 residues.

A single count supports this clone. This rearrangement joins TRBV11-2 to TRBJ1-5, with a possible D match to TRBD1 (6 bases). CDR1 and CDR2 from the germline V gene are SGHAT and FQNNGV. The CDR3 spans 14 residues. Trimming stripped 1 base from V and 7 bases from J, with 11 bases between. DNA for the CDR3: TGTGCCAGCAGCTTAGCGGACAGCCGACAGCCCCAGCATTTT. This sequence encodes CASSLADSRQPQHF.

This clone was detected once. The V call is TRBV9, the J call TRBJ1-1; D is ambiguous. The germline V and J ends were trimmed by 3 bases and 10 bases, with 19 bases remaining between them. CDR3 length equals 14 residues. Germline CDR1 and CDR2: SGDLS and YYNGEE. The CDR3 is CASSARLGKTGAFF. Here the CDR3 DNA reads TGTGCCAGCAGCGCCCGGTTGGGAAAGACGGGAGCTTTCTTT.